This TCR beta chain was recovered during a study of CD8+ T cells in alopecia areata. A few patients had their CD4+ cells sorted into CD25+CD127- cells. The investigators collected lesional scalp punch biopsies and peripheral blood from alopecia areata patients. T lymphocytes (CD4+ and CD8+) were sorted from PBMCs. Study-level results: Mice showed clearer TCR sharing than patients did, a gap that was possibly HLA-related. Lesional scalp, notably in alopecia totalis/universalis, had clonality above that of normal scalp.

TCR sequencing used cDNA made by reverse transcription of extracted RNA. The protocol was immunoSEQ multiplex PCR, while the TCRdb copy is restricted to in-frame clones and leaves out a portion. Of 30,000 to 40,000 clones detected, nearly 55% appear once; the ten largest clones hold about 1.8%. Turning to this clone: Its antigen is currently unknown.

This clonotype originated in a human donor with alopecia areata. Input material: CD4+ Tregs sorted from blood.

The CDR3 DNA follows: TGTGCCAGCAGCCGGGACAATCTGTCCGGCTACACCTTC. This codes for CASSRDNLSGYTF. The chain combines TRBV6-6 with TRBJ1-2; TRBD1 might be the D (6 bases). The V end was cut by 6 bases, the J end by 8 bases, with 16 bases between. Germline V lookup: CDR1 MNHNY, CDR2 SVGAGI (reference sequence). The CDR3 length is 13 residues.